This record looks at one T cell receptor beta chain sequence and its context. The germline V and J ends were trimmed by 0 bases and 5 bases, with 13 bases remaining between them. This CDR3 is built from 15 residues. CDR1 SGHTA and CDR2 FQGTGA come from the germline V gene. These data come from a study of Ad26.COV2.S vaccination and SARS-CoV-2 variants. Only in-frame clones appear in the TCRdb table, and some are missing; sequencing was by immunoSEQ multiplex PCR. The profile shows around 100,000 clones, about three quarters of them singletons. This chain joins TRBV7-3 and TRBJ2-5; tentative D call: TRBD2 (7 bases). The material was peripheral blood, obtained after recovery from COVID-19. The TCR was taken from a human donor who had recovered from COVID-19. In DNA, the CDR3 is TGTGCCAGCAGCTTAACTTCGGGGGGCTTTGAGACCCAGTACTTC. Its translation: CASSLTSGGFETQYF.